The 16 T cell receptor beta chains presented below share a single source sample, sequenced in a study of OX40 agonist ivuxolimab in advanced cancers. Sequencing used immunoSEQ multiplex PCR; TCRdb keeps in-frame clones, though not all of them. The sample includes about 46,000 clones, around 84% of them seen just once. Sequencing used CD4+ or CD8+ T cells sorted from blood, obtained in a trial of the OX40 agonist ivuxolimab. Source of these receptors: an adult with an advanced solid tumor such as melanoma, head and neck, liver or kidney cancer.

This clone was recorded a few times. The chain recombines TRBV27 with TRBJ2-5; 9 bases agree with TRBD2. Per germline, CDR1 MNHEY and CDR2 SMNVEV (reference sequence). This CDR3 has 16 residues. V was clipped by 6 bases and J by 5 bases; unmatched bases: 13. CDR3 region: CASRGRGGVIWETQYF. CDR3 nucleotide sequence: TGTGCCAGCAGGGGGCGGGGGGGCGTGATTTGGGAGACCCAGTACTTC.

This chain connects TRBV28 to TRBJ1-4, with TRBD1 as a possible D gene (5 bases). Trimming pared 6 bases from V and 6 bases from J, leaving 20 bases between. CDR1 and CDR2 from the germline V gene are MDHEN and SYDVKM. This CDR3 is built from 16 residues. The CDR3 sequence: CASSRRPGVQDEKLFF. DNA of the CDR3: TGTGCCAGCAGCCGCCGCCCCGGGGTACAGGATGAAAAACTGTTTTTT.

The chain recombines TRBV19 with TRBJ1-5; D remains unclear. The CDR3 has 13 amino acids. V dropped 9 bases and J dropped 6 bases, with 15 bases sitting between them. Germline lookup yields CDR1 LNHDA and CDR2 SQIVND (reference sequence). In DNA, the CDR3 is TGTGCCAGCTGGGGAGGGTTGAGTCAGCCCCAGCATTTT. Translating it yields CASWGGLSQPQHF.

The chain employs TRBV4-3 and TRBJ2-1; D perhaps matches TRBD2 (7 bases). Trimming cost V 0 bases and J 4 bases, with 10 bases left between them. This CDR3 is 15 amino acids long. Germline V lookup: CDR1 LGHNA, CDR2 YSLEER. The CDR3 DNA reads as TGCGCCAGCAGCCAAGATCGGGGGGCGTACAATGAGCAGTTCTTC. This gives the protein CASSQDRGAYNEQFF.

This rearrangement joins TRBV7-8 to TRBJ2-3; possible D gene TRBD1, 5 bases. Germline CDR1 SGHVS, CDR2 FQNEAQ. Trimming stripped 0 bases from V and 5 bases from J, with 21 bases between. The CDR3 is made up of 18 amino acids. Here the CDR3 DNA reads TGTGCCAGCAGCTTAGCCATCCGGCCAGGGCCATCCGTAGATACGCAGTATTTT. It is translated as CASSLAIRPGPSVDTQYF.

This chain uses TRBV5-6 with TRBJ1-2; the D gene is possibly TRBD1 (5 bases). The CDR3 spans 14 residues. Germline CDR1 is SGHDT and CDR2 is YYEEEE. V was pared by 0 bases and J by 5 bases, with 11 bases between. CDR3 region: CASSLAWAGYGYTF. The DNA for the CDR3 is TGTGCCAGCAGCTTGGCATGGGCAGGGTATGGCTACACCTTC.

The rearrangement joins TRBV2 to TRBJ1-1; the match to TRBD1 covers 8 bases. This CDR3 is built from 15 residues. The junction had 8 bases not matched to a gene; V was cut back by 3 bases and J by 5 bases. CDR1 is SNHLY and CDR2 is FYNNEI in the germline V gene. CDR3 sequence: CASSEYSRGQTEAFF. CDR3 DNA sequence: TGTGCCAGCAGTGAGTATAGCAGGGGGCAGACTGAAGCTTTCTTT.

J is TRBJ2-7 and V is TRBV9; D remains unclear. Per germline, CDR1 SGDLS and CDR2 YYNGEE. The CDR3 is 14 residues long. The germline V and J ends were trimmed by 0 bases and 0 bases, with 7 bases remaining between them. CDR3 region: CASSVGESSYEQYF. The CDR3 nucleotides are TGTGCCAGCAGCGTAGGGGAAAGCTCCTACGAGCAGTACTTC.

Notes on this clone: The junction departs from the called germline gene at one end, perhaps through a read error. Additional DNA sequences in this sample encode the identical CDR3. The rearrangement uses TRBV6-5 and TRBJ1-6, with D uncertain. Germline V gives CDR1 MNHEY, CDR2 SVGAGI. This CDR3 spans 14 amino acids. The CDR3 sequence is CASRGRLFDSPLHF. The CDR3, as DNA: TGTGCCAGCAGAGGACGGTTGTTTGATTCACCCCTCCATTTT.

This chain uses TRBV28 with TRBJ1-2, with 8 bases lining up with TRBD1. The CDR3 is 14 amino acids. Looked up from germline, CDR1 is MDHEN and CDR2 is SYDVKM. Trimming cost V 7 bases and J 8 bases; bases outside gene matches: 12. Here the CDR3 reads CASNTGGTGWGYTF. CDR3 sequence (DNA): TGTGCCAGCAATACAGGGGGAACGGGGTGGGGCTACACCTTC.

V is TRBV28 and J is TRBJ2-3; no clear D. Germline CDR1 is MDHEN and CDR2 is SYDVKM. The CDR3 spans 16 residues. Trimming removed 5 bases at V and 2 bases at J, with 17 bases between. The CDR3 nucleotides read TGTGCCAGCAGTCTCTTAAGCCGCCTAGTCACAGATACGCAGTATTTT. This codes for CASSLLSRLVTDTQYF.

The V call is TRBV19, the J call TRBJ2-7, with 9 bases matching TRBD1. V shed 4 bases, J shed 4 bases, and the junction held 5 bases outside the gene matches. Per the germline V gene, CDR1 is LNHDA and CDR2 is SQIVND (reference sequence). There are 14 residues in the CDR3. CDR3 protein: CASSSRDRAYEQYF. The CDR3 DNA reads as TGTGCCAGTAGTAGCCGGGACAGGGCGTACGAGCAGTACTTC. The variable domain in full, with the rest retrieved from reference TRBV19 and TRBJ2-7, is DGGITQSPKYLFRKEGQNVTLSCEQNLNHDAMYWYRQDPGQGLRLIYYSQIVNDFQKGDIAEGYSVSREKKESFPLTVTSAQKNPTAFYLCASSSRDRAYEQYFGPGTRLTVT.

The chain couples TRBV13 to TRBJ2-1; D perhaps matches TRBD2 (6 bases). V gave up 8 bases and J gave up 4 bases, with 15 bases separating them. The germline V gene encodes CDR1 PRHDT and CDR2 FYEKMQ (reference sequence). There are 14 residues in the CDR3. The CDR3 sequence is CASRQRTNYNEQFF. CDR3 nucleotides: TGTGCCAGCCGCCAGAGGACTAATTACAATGAGCAGTTCTTC.

This clone came up once. V usage is TRBV7-9 and J usage is TRBJ2-7; D uncertain. The CDR3 extends over 11 amino acids. Per the germline V gene, CDR1 is SEHNR and CDR2 is FQNEAQ (reference sequence). V gave up 1 base and J gave up 6 bases, with 4 bases separating them. The CDR3 is CASSLGREQYF. CDR3 sequence (DNA): TGTGCCAGCAGCTTAGGGCGCGAGCAGTACTTC. Based on the CDR3 plus reference TRBV7-9 and TRBJ2-7, the full variable domain is DTGVSQNPRHKITKRGQNVTFRCDPISEHNRLYWYRQTLGQGPEFLTYFQNEAQLEKSRLLSDRFSAERPKGSFSTLEIQRTEQGDSAMYLCASSLGREQYFGPGTRLTVT.

The rearrangement links TRBV18 to TRBJ2-3; 9 bases line up with TRBD2. Per germline, CDR1 KGHSH and CDR2 LQKENI. The CDR3 runs to 17 residues. V was pared by 5 bases and J by 0 bases, with 9 bases of the junction left unmatched. CDR3 nucleotide sequence: TGTGCCAGCTCAAGGCTAGCGGGGCGCTCTAGCACAGATACGCAGTATTTT. It encodes CASSRLAGRSSTDTQYF.

The rearrangement joins TRBV4-1 to TRBJ2-2, with 7 nucleotides matching TRBD1. V shed 4 bases and J 1 base; nucleotides not matched to a gene: 6. The V gene's germline CDR1 is MGHRA and CDR2 YSYEKL. The CDR3 is 16 amino acids. The CDR3 spells CASSRKGQENTGELFF. In nucleotides, the CDR3 is TGCGCCAGCAGCCGCAAAGGACAGGAGAACACCGGGGAGCTGTTTTTT.